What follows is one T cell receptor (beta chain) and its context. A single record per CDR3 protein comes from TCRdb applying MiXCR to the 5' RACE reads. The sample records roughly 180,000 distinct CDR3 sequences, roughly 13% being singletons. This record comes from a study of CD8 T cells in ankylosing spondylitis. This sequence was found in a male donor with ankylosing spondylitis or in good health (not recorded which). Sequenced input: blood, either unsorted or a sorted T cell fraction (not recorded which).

CDR3 loop: CASSQGVRGVGEETQYF. CDR3 DNA sequence: TGCGCCAGCAGCCAAGGGGTCAGGGGGGTCGGTGAGGAGACCCAGTACTTC. The chain couples TRBV4-1 to TRBJ2-5; the D gene is possibly TRBD1 (7 bases). Trimming left V 1 base short and J 5 bases short, with 20 bases between. CDR3 length equals 17 residues. Germline loops: CDR1 MGHRA, CDR2 YSYEKL.